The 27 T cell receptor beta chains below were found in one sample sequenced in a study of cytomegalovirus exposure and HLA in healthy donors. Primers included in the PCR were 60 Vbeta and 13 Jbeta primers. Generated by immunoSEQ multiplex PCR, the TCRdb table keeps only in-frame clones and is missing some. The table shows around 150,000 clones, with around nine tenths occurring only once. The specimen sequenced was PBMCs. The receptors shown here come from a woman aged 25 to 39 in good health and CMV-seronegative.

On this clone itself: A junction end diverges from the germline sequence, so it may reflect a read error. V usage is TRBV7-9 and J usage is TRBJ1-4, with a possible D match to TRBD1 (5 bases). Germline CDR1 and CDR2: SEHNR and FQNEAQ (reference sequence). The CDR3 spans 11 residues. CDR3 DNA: TGTGCCAGCAGCCCCGACAGAATCCTCAATTTT. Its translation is CASSPDRILNF.

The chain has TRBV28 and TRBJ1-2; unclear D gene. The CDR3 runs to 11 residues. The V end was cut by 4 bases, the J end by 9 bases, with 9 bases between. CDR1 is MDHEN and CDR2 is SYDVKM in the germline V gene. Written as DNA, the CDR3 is TGTGCCAGCAGTTCGCTTGGGCGCTACACCTTC. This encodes CASSSLGRYTF.

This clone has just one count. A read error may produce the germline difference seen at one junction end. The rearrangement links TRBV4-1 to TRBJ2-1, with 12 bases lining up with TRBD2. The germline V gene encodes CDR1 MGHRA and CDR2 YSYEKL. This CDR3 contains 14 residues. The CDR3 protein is CASSQVPSGGAGIF. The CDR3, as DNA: TGCGCCAGCAGCCAAGTACCTAGCGGGGGGGCAGGGATCTTC.

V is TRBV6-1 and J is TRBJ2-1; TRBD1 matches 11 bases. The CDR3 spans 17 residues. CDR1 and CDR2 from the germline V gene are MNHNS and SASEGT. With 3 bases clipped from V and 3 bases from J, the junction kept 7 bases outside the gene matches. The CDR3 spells CASSEGTGTGGYNEQFF. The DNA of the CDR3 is TGTGCCAGCAGTGAGGGGACCGGGACAGGGGGCTACAATGAGCAGTTCTTC.

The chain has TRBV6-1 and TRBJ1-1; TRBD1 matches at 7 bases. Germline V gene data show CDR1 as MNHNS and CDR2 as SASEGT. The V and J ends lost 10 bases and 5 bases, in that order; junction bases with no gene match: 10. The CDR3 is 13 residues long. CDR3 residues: CAIRQGGWTEAFF. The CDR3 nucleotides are TGTGCCATCCGACAGGGCGGGTGGACTGAAGCTTTCTTT.

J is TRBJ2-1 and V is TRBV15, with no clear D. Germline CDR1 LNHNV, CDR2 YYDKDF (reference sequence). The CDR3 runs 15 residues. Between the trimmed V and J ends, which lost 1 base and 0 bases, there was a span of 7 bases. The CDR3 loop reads CATSRVANSYNEQFF. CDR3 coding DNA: TGTGCCACCAGCAGAGTAGCAAACTCCTACAATGAGCAGTTCTTC. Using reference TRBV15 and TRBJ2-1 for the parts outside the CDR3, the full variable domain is DAMVIQNPRYQVTQFGKPVTLSCSQTLNHNVMYWYQQKSSQAPKLLFHYYDKDFNNEADTPDNFQSRRPNTSFCFLDIRSPGLGDTAMYLCATSRVANSYNEQFFGPGTRLTVL.

Here the CDR3 reads CAWEAPTRTAGNTIYF. CDR3 bases: TGTGCCTGGGAGGCCCCCACCAGGACAGCTGGAAACACCATATATTTT. The rearrangement uses TRBV30 and TRBJ1-3, with D possibly matching TRBD1 (6 bases). Germline lookup yields CDR1 GTSNPN and CDR2 SVGIG (reference sequence). This CDR3 spans 16 amino acids. V was pared by 5 bases and J by 2 bases, with 19 bases between. Based on the CDR3 plus reference TRBV30 and TRBJ1-3, the full variable domain is SQTIHQWPATLVQPVGSPLSLECTVEGTSNPNLYWYRQAAGRGLQLLFYSVGIGQISSEVPQNLSASRPQDRQFILSSKKLLLSDSGFYLCAWEAPTRTAGNTIYFGEGSWLTVV.

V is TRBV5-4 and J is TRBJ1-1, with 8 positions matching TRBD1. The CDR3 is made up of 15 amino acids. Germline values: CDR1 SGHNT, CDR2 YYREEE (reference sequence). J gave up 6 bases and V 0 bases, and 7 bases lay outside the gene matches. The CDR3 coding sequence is TGTGCCAGCAGCTTGGATTCCCAGGGGGCCTCTGAAGCTTTCTTT. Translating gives CASSLDSQGASEAFF.

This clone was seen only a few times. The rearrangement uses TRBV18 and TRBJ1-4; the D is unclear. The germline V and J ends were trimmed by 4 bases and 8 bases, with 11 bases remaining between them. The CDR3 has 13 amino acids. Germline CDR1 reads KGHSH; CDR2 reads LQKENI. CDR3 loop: CASSLASREKLFF. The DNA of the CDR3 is TGTGCCAGCTCACTTGCATCCAGGGAAAAACTGTTTTTT. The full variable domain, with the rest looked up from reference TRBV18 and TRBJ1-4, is NAGVMQNPRHLVRRRGQEARLRCSPMKGHSHVYWYRQLPEEGLKFMVYLQKENIIDESGMPKERFSAEFPKEGPSILRIQQVVRGDSAAYFCASSLASREKLFFGSGTQLSVL.

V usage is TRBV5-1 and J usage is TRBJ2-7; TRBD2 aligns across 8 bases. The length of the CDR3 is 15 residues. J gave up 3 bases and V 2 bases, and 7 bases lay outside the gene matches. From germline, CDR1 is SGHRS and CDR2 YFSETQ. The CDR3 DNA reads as TGCGCCAGCAGCTTCCAGGGACTAGGTTACTACGAGCAGTACTTC. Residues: CASSFQGLGYYEQYF.

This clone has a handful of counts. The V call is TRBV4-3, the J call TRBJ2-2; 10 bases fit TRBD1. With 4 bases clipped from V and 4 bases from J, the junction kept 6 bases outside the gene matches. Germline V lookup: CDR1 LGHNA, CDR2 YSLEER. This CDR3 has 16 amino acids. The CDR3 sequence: CASSLQTGGGTGELFF. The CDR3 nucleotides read TGCGCCAGCAGCCTCCAGACAGGGGGCGGCACCGGGGAGCTGTTTTTT.

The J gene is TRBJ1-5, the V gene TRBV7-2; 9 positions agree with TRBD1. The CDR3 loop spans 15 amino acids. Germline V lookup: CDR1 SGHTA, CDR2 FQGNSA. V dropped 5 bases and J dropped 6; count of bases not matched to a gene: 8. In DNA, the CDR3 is TGTGCCAGCAGCCCCCGACAGGGGGAAGGTCAGCCCCAGCATTTT. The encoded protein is CASSPRQGEGQPQHF.

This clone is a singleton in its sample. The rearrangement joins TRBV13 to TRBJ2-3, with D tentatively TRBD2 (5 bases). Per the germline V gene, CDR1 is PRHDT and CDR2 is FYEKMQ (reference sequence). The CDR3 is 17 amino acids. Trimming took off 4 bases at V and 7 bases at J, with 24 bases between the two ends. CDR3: CASSSYGSDGGFHTQYF. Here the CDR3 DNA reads TGTGCCAGCAGCTCCTATGGGTCGGACGGAGGCTTTCATACGCAGTATTTT.

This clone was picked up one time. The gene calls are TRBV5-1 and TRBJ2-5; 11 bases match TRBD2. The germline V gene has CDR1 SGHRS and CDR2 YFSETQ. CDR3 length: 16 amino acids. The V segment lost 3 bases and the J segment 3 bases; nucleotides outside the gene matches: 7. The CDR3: CASSSTPLAGEETQYF. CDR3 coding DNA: TGCGCCAGCAGCTCCACCCCACTAGCGGGGGAAGAGACCCAGTACTTC.

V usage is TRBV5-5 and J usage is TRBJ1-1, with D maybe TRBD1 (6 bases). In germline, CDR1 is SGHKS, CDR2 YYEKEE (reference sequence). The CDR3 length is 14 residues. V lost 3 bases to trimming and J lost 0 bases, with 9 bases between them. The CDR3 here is CASSYWTVNTEAFF. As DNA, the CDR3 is TGTGCCAGCAGCTACTGGACAGTGAACACTGAAGCTTTCTTT.

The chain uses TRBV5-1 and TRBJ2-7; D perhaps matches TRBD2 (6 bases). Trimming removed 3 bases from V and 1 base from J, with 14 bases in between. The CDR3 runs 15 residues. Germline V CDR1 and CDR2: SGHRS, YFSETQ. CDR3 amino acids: CASSWEDWTSYEQYF. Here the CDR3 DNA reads TGCGCCAGCAGCTGGGAGGACTGGACTTCCTACGAGCAGTACTTC. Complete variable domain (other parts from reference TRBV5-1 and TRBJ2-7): KAGVTQTPRYLIKTRGQQVTLSCSPISGHRSVSWYQQTPGQGLQFLFEYFSETQRNKGNFPGRFSGRQFSNSRSEMNVSTLELGDSALYLCASSWEDWTSYEQYFGPGTRLTVT.

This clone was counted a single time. The CDR3 sequence is CASSLRAPSGLAGFYNEQFF. The CDR3 nucleotides read TGTGCCAGCAGCTTACGGGCCCCTTCAGGACTAGCGGGGTTCTACAATGAGCAGTTCTTC. The chain recombines TRBV7-3 with TRBJ2-1; TRBD2 aligns across 12 bases. Germline values: CDR1 SGHTA, CDR2 FQGTGA. The CDR3 loop spans 20 amino acids. The trim removed 2 bases at V and 3 bases at J, leaving 14 bases unmatched. The full variable domain, completed using reference TRBV7-3 and TRBJ2-1, is GAGVSQTPSNKVTEKGKYVELRCDPISGHTALYWYRQSLGQGPEFLIYFQGTGAADDSGLPNDRFFAVRPEGSVSTLKIQRTERGDSAVYLCASSLRAPSGLAGFYNEQFFGPGTRLTVL.

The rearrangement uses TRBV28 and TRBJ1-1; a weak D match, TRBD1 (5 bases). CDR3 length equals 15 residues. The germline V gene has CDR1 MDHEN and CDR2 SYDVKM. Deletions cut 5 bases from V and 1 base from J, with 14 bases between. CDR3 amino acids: CASSLSSQGNTEAFF. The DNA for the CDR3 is TGTGCCAGCAGTCTAAGCTCCCAGGGGAACACTGAAGCTTTCTTT. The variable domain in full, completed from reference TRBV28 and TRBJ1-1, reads DVKVTQSSRYLVKRTGEKVFLECVQDMDHENMFWYRQDPGLGLRLIYFSYDVKMKEKGDIPEGYSVSREKKERFSLILESASTNQTSMYLCASSLSSQGNTEAFFGQGTRLTVV.

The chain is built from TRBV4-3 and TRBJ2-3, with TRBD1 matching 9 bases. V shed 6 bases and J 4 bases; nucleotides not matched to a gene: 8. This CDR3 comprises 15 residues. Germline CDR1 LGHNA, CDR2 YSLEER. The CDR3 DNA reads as TGCGCCAGCAGACCAGGGGGACAGGGCGCAGATACGCAGTATTTT. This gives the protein CASRPGGQGADTQYF.

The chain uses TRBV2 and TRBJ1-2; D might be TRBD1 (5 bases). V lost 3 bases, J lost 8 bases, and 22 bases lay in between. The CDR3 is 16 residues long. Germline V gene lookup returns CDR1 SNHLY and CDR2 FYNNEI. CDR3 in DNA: TGTGCCAGCAGTGATTTCGGCCCACCAGGGTTACAAGGCTACACCTTC. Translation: CASSDFGPPGLQGYTF.

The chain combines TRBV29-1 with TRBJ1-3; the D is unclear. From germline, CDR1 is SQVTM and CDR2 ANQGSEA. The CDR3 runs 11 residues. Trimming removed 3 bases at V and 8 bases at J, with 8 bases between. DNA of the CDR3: TGCAGCGTTGAGGTTATAGACACCATATATTTT. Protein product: CSVEVIDTIYF.

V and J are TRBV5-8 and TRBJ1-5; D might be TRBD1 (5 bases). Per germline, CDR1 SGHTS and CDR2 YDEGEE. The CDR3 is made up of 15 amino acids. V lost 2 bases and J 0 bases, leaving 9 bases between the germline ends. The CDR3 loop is CASSLGHHSNQPQHF. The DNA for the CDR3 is TGTGCCAGCAGCTTAGGACACCATAGCAATCAGCCCCAGCATTTT.

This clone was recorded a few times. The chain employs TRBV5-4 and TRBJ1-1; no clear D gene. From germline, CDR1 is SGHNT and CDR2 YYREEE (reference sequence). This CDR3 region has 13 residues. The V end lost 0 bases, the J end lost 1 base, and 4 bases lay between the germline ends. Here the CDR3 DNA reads TGTGCCAGCAGCTTGGGAGGGAACACTGAAGCTTTCTTT. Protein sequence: CASSLGGNTEAFF. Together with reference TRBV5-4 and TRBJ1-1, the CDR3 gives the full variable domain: ETGVTQSPTHLIKTRGQQVTLRCSSQSGHNTVSWYQQALGQGPQFIFQYYREEENGRGNFPPRFSGLQFPNYSSELNVNALELDDSALYLCASSLGGNTEAFFGQGTRLTVV.

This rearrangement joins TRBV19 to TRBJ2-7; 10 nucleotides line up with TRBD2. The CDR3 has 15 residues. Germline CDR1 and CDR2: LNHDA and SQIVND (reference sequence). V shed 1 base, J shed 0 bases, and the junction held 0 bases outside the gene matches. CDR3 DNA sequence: TGTGCCAGTAGTATAGCTAGCGGGAGCTCCTACGAGCAGTACTTC. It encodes CASSIASGSSYEQYF.

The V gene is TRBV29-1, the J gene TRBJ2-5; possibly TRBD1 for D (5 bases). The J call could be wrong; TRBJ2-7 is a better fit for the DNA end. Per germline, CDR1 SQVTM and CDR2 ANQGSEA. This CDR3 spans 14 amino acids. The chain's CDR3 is CSVDWAGQVNEQYF. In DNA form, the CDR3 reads TGCAGCGTTGACTGGGCAGGGCAGGTCAACGAGCAGTACTTC.

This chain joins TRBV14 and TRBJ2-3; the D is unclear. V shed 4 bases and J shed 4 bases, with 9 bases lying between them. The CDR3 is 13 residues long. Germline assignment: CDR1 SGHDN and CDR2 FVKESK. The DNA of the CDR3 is TGTGCCAGCAGCCGAGTAGTGGCAGATACGCAGTATTTT. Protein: CASSRVVADTQYF.

CDR3 in amino acids: CASSRGQMNTEAFF. The DNA for the CDR3 is TGTGCCAGCAGTCGGGGACAGATGAACACTGAAGCTTTCTTT. The gene calls are TRBV7-3 and TRBJ1-1; TRBD1 aligns across 7 bases. Per germline, CDR1 SGHTA and CDR2 FQGTGA. The CDR3 is 14 residues long. With V trimmed by 6 bases and J by 0 bases, 4 bases remained unmatched.